This T cell receptor beta chain comes out of a study of T cell repertoires in cytomegalovirus infection. Study-wide background: TCR beta signatures that were public indicated CMV infection and matching HLA type. Whole-study findings and limits: Clonotype analysis showed dominance of the ex vivo response by HLA-C-restricted CMV-specific TCR beta clonotypes. Identification of carriers of CMV plus the relevant HLA was performed using cumulative public TCR beta family frequency.

This clonotype has a count of ten or more. Antigen: not known. The CDR3 runs to 15 residues. V was trimmed by 4 bases and J by 5 bases, leaving 14 bases between them. Germline values: CDR1 SGHVS, CDR2 FNYEAQ. A single record per CDR3 protein comes from TCRdb applying MiXCR to the reads. The sample contains approximately 490,000 distinct CDR3 sequences, over 9% of which appear only once. The rearrangement joins TRBV7-6 to TRBJ1-4; D is unresolved. The specimen was PBMCs. This TCR derives from a human donor in good health (CMV status not recorded). Some clones in this sample may be carry-over from other donors' samples. The CDR3 loop is CASSSLDGRNEKLFF. CDR3 nucleotides: TGTGCCAGCAGCTCCCTCGATGGCCGGAATGAAAAACTGTTTTTT.